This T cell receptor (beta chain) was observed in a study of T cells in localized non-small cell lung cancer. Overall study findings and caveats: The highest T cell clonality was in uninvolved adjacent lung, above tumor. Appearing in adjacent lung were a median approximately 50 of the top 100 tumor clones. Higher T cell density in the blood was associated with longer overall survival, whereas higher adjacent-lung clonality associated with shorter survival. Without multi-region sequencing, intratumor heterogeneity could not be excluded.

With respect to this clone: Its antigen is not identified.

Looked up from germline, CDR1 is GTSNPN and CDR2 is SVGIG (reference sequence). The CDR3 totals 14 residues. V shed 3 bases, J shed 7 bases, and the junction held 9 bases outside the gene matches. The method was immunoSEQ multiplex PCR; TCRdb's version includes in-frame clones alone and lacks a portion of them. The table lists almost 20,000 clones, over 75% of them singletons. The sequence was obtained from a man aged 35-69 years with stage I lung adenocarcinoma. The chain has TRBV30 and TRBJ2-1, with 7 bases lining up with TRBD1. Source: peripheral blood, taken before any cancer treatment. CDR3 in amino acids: CAWSTGTAKNEQFF. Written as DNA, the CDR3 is TGTGCCTGGAGCACCGGGACAGCTAAAAATGAGCAGTTCTTC.